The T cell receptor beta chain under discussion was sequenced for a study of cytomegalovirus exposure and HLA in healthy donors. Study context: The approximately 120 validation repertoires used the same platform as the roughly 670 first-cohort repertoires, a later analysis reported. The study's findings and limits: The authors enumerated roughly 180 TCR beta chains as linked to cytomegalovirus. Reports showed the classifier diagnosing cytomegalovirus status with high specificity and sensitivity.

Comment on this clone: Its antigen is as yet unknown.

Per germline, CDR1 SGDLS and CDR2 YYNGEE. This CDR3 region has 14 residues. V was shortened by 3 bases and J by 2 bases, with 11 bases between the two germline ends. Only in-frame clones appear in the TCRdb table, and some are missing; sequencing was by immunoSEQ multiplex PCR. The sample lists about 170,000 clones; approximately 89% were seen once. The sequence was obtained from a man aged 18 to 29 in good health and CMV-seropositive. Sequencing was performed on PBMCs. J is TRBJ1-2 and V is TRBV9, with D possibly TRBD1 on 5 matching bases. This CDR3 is CASSGIDRNYGYTF. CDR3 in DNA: TGTGCCAGCAGCGGAATTGACAGAAACTATGGCTACACCTTC. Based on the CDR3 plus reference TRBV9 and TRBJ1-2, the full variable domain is DSGVTQTPKHLITATGQRVTLRCSPRSGDLSVYWYQQSLDQGLQFLIQYYNGEERAKGNILERFSAQQFPDLHSELNLSSLELGDSALYFCASSGIDRNYGYTFGSGTRLTVV.